These T cell receptor beta chains were read from a single sample in a study of blood T cell repertoires in COVID-19. The repertoire was sequenced with immunoSEQ multiplex PCR; TCRdb's copy has only in-frame clones and lacks some. The data show fewer than 450,000 clones, with almost 90% seen just once and about 7% held by the top ten. Sequencing input: peripheral blood. Every receptor here comes from a woman in her seventies with COVID-19, enrolled during active disease. The CDR3 runs from the conserved cysteine through the conserved F or W. The order of the fields is D gene, clone size, CDR3 length, V gene, J gene, CDR3 DNA, CDR3 protein. The D gene is left open where the match is weak. Clone size is shown for a subset of rows, as once, few, many or a class of expanded clone.

TRBD1	-	17	TRBV30	TRBJ1-6	TGTGCCTGGAGTAAAGGACAGGGCCGATCCTATAATTCACCCCTCCACTTT	CAWSKGQGRSYNSPLHF
TRBD1	-	14	TRBV10-3	TRBJ1-3	TGTGCCATCAGTCCCGACAGGGCTGGAAACACCATATATTTT	CAISPDRAGNTIYF
-	-	14	TRBV2	TRBJ1-6	TGTGCCAGCAGTGAAATTAGGGGGAATTCACCCCTCCACTTT	CASSEIRGNSPLHF
-	-	14	TRBV6-1	TRBJ2-7	TGTGCCAGCAGTGAAGGACCGGGTCCCTACGAGCAGTACTTC	CASSEGPGPYEQYF
TRBD1	-	16	TRBV7-8	TRBJ2-7	TGTGCCAGCAGCCCCCGAACTCAGGGGGCTAACTACGAGCAGTACTTC	CASSPRTQGANYEQYF
TRBD1	once	14	TRBV4-1	TRBJ2-1	TGCGCCAGCAGACGGACAGGGGGGATCAATGAGCAGTTCTTC	CASRRTGGINEQFF
-	-	10	TRBV29-1	TRBJ1-1	TGCAGCGCAGGACATATTGAAGCTTTCTTT	CSAGHIEAFF
TRBD2	-	16	TRBV9	TRBJ2-5	TGTGCCAGCAGCGAAAGCGGGGGGGCCTTCCCTGAGACCCAGTACTTC	CASSESGGAFPETQYF
-	-	15	TRBV19	TRBJ2-7	TGTGCCAGTAGTAGGGGGCAGGGAAATACCTACGAGCAGTACTTC	CASSRGQGNTYEQYF
-	-	13	TRBV19	TRBJ1-1	TGTGCCAGTACGCAGACTGATAACACTGAAGCTTTCTTT	CASTQTDNTEAFF